The entry below describes one T cell receptor (beta chain). This CDR3 region has 13 residues. The germline gives CDR1 KGHSH, CDR2 LQKENI. V was clipped by 2 bases and J by 5 bases, with 9 bases between them. The data stem from a study of T cells after yellow fever vaccination. TCRdb ran MiXCR on the 5' RACE reads and lists one entry per CDR3 protein. Of under 600,000 distinct CDR3 sequences listed, around a fifth are singletons. Here the sequenced sample was PBMCs, taken roughly 20 days after the first yellow fever vaccination. This chain uses TRBV18 with TRBJ2-5, with D uncertain. The clonotype was recovered from a man aged 18 to 35 who received the YFV17D yellow fever vaccine. Here the CDR3 reads CASSPRVGETQYF. In DNA form, the CDR3 reads TGTGCCAGCTCACCAAGGGTAGGCGAGACCCAGTACTTC.